This T cell receptor beta chain comes out of a study of cytomegalovirus exposure and HLA in healthy donors. Findings and caveats of the study: Reported performance of the classifier showed diagnosis of cytomegalovirus status with high specificity and sensitivity. For most TCR sequences rarity was the rule, although some public TCRs occurred in many donors. A list of around 150 TCR beta chains associated with cytomegalovirus was given.

Data came from immunoSEQ multiplex PCR; TCRdb stores just in-frame clones and leaves some out. The data show some 80,000 clones, roughly 95% seen once. The donors were part of the roughly 110-subject validation cohort, which stood apart from the roughly 670-subject first cohort. Deletions cut 3 bases from V and 7 bases from J, with 19 bases between. The CDR3 has 16 amino acids. Germline CDR1 is MNHNS and CDR2 is SASEGT. Remarks on this clone: Its antigen remains unidentified.

The sequencing sample was made of PBMCs. V gene TRBV6-1 combines with J gene TRBJ2-1; tentative D call: TRBD2 (6 bases). The receptor was derived from a woman aged 18-35 years in good health and CMV-seronegative. The CDR3: CASSDPTARRGNEQFF. In nucleotides, the CDR3 is TGTGCCAGCAGTGATCCGACAGCCCGTCGGGGGAATGAGCAGTTCTTC.